This T cell receptor (beta chain) was sequenced in a study of post-analysis software for immune sequencing data. Turning to the study itself: Secondary progressive, relapsing-remitting and progressive-relapsing multiple sclerosis were among the included disease courses. Overall study findings and caveats: Patients had higher frequencies than controls of roughly five TRBV segments, including TRBV5-6, TRBV5-1 and TRBV20-1. For normalized Chao1 diversity, multiple sclerosis patients scored significantly lower than controls did. Samples from one preparation batch, clustered by F measure, grouped strongly together.

Germline lookup yields CDR1 LGHDT and CDR2 YNNKEL (reference sequence). CDR3 length equals 17 residues. Comment on this clonotype: The antigen is unknown. Its ends do not fully match the called genes, so a read error is possible.

Prepared libraries of TCR beta cDNA carried unique molecular identifiers. T cells numbering 1 to 10 million yielded cDNA molecules that totaled roughly 500,000. TCRdb used MiXCR to reprocess the PCR reads, holding one entry per CDR3 protein. This sample has around 250,000 distinct CDR3 sequences, with 35% to 40% found just once. This clonotype was obtained from a girl between 10 and 17 years old with multiple sclerosis. Material for sequencing was blood. The rearrangement uses TRBV3-1 and TRBJ2-1; TRBD2 aligns across 8 bases. CDR3 in amino acids: CANSQGSGTRGGNEQFF. Here the CDR3 DNA reads TGTGCCAACAGCCAAGGTTCCGGGACTAGGGGTGGGAATGAGCAGTTCTTC.